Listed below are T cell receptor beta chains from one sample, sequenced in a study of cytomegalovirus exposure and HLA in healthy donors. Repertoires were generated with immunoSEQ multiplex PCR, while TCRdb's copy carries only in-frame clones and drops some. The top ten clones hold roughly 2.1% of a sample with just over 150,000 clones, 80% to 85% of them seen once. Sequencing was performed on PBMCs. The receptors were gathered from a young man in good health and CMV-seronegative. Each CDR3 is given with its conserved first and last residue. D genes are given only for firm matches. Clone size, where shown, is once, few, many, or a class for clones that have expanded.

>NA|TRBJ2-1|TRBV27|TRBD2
TGTGCCAGCAGGCTTAGCGGGAGCTTTAACAATGAGCAGTTCTTC
CASRLSGSFNNEQFF
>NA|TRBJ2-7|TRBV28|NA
TGTGCCAGCAGGGACACAGTCTTCTACGAGCAGTACTTC
CASRDTVFYEQYF
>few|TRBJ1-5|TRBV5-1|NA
TGCGCCAGCAGCCCCGGCGGGGGCTATCAGCCCCAGCATTTT
CASSPGGGYQPQHF
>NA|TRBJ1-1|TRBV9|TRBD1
TGTGCCAGCAGCCCAGGGACAGGGTCCGTGAACACTGAAGCTTTCTTT
CASSPGTGSVNTEAFF
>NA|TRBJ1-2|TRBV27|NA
TGTGCCAGCAGTCCTCACTGGTGGTCCTATGGCTACACCTTC
CASSPHWWSYGYTF
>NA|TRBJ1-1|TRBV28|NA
TGTGCCACACAGGGAAGGATCACTGAAGCTTTCTTT
CATQGRITEAFF
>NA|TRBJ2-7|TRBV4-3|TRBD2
TGCGCCAGCAGCCAAGGACTAGCGGGACTCTACGAGCAGTACTTC
CASSQGLAGLYEQYF
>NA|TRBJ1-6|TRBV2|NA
TGTGCCAGCAGCGGGACACGGGCTTCACCCCTCCACTTT
CASSGTRASPLHF
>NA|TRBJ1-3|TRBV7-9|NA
TGTGCCAGCAGCCCGGGCCGCGGGCCTGGAAACACCATATATTTT
CASSPGRGPGNTIYF
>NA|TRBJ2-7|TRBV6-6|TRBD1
TGTGCCAGCAGTTACAGGACAGGACCCTACGAGCAGTACTTC
CASSYRTGPYEQYF
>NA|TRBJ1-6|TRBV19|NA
TGTGCCAGTAGTATTAGAGGGAGTAATTCACCCCTCCACTTT
CASSIRGSNSPLHF
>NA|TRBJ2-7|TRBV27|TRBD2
TGTGCCAGCAGTACTAGCGGGGGGCCCTCCTACGAGCAGTACTTC
CASSTSGGPSYEQYF
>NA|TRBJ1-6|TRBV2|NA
TGTGCCAGCAGTGGAGGTCGGAATTCACCCCTCCACTTT
CASSGGRNSPLHF
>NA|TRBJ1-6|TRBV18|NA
TGTGCCAGCTCACGGGTACAGGGTACTTCCGAATTCAAGGCCCTCCACTTT
CASSRVQGTSEFKALHF
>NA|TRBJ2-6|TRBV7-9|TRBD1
TGTGCCAGCAGCTTATCCGGGACAGCTGCGCTTTCTGGGGCCAACGTCCTGACTTTC
CASSLSGTAALSGANVLTF
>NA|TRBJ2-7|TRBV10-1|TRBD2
TGCGCCAGCAGTGCCCAGCGGGAGCCTCCCTACGAGCAGTACTTC
CASSAQREPPYEQYF
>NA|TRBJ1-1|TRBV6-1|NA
TGTGCCAGCAGTACAACAGGGCGCACTGAAGCTTTCTTT
CASSTTGRTEAFF
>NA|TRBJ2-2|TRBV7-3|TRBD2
TGTGCCAGCAGCTCCCGGGGGGACGCCGGGGAGCTGTTTTTT
CASSSRGDAGELFF
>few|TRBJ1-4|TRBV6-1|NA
TGTGCCAGCAGTGAACGGGCAGGGGAAAGTGAAAAACTGTTTTTT
CASSERAGESEKLFF
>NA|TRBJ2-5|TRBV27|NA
TGTGCCAGCAGCTGGGGACTGCAAGAGACCCAGTACTTC
CASSWGLQETQYF
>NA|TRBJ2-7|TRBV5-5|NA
TGTGCCAGCAGCTTGGCCTTCGGGATTCGCGAGCAGTACTTC
CASSLAFGIREQYF
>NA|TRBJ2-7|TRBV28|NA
TGTGCCAGCAGTTTGGCACGGGCCTACGAGCAGTACTTC
CASSLARAYEQYF
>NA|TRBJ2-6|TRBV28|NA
TGTGCCAGCAGTTCAGGGGCTGGGGCCAACGTCCTGACTTTC
CASSSGAGANVLTF
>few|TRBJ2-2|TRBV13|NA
TGTGCCAGCAGCTTAGAATATATGGAGACCGGGGAGCTGTTTTTT
CASSLEYMETGELFF
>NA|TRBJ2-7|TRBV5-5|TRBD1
TGTGCCAGCAGCTTGAGGAGTATCGGACAGGGAAATTACGAGCAGTACTTC
CASSLRSIGQGNYEQYF
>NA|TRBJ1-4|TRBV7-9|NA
TGTGCCAGCAGCTTAGTAGGACAGAGCGAGAATGAAAAACTGTTTTTT
CASSLVGQSENEKLFF
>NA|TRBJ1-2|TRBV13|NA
TGTGCCAGCAGCTTAAACATCTATGGCTACACCTTC
CASSLNIYGYTF
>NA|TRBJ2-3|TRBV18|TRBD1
TGTGCCAGCTCACTGTCTCCAGGGGGCGGAGATACGCAGTATTTT
CASSLSPGGGDTQYF
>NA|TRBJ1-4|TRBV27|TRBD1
TGTGCCAGCAGTCCGGGGACAGCAGCAACTAATGAAAAACTGTTTTTT
CASSPGTAATNEKLFF
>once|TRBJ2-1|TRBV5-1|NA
TGCGCCAGCAGCTTGGGCCAGGGCGTCTACAATGAGCAGTTCTTC
CASSLGQGVYNEQFF
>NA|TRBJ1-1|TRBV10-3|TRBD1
TGTGCCATCGGAGTACAGGGGACGGGTACTGAAGCTTTCTTT
CAIGVQGTGTEAFF
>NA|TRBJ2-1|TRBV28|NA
TGTGCCAGCAGTTTAATGGCAGGGGTGGAGAGGGAGCAGTTCTTC
CASSLMAGVEREQFF
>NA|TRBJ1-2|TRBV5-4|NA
TGTGCCAGCAGTTCCCCCGGGGAGGGGTTCGGAAATGGCTACACCTTC
CASSSPGEGFGNGYTF
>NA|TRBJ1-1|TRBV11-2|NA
TGTGCCAGCAGCCAACGCGGTGGGAGCGGCACTGAAGCTTTCTTT
CASSQRGGSGTEAFF
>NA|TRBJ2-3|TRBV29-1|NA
TGCAGCGTTCCCTCTGGCGGGTGGAGAGATACGCAGTATTTT
CSVPSGGWRDTQYF
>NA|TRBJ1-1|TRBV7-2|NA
TGTGCCAGCAGCTTACGGGTGGTTGACACTGAAGCTTTCTTT
CASSLRVVDTEAFF
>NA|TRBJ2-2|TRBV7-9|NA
TGTGCCAGCAGCTTAGAGAGCACCGGGGAGCTGTTTTTT
CASSLESTGELFF
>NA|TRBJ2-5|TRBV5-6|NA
TGTGCCAGCAGCTGGGGACCGGGACTCCGAATGGAGGCCCAGTACTTC
CASSWGPGLRMEAQYF
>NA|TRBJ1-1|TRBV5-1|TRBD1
TGCGCCAGCAGCTCGGGACAGGGACGAACTGAAGCTTTCTTT
CASSSGQGRTEAFF
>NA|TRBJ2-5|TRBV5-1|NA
TGCGCCAGCAGCGGAGGGACAGATCTAACGAAGACCCAGTACTTC
CASSGGTDLTKTQYF
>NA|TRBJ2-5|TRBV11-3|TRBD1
TGTGCCAGCAGCTTAGGGACAGGGCCAGAGACCCAGTACTTC
CASSLGTGPETQYF
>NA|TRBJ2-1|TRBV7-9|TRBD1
TGTGCCAGCAGCTTAGGGGACAGGGGGTTATTCTATGAGCAGTTCTTC
CASSLGDRGLFYEQFF
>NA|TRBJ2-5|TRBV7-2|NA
TGTGCCAGCAGCTACCAGGTACAAGAGACCCAGTACTTC
CASSYQVQETQYF
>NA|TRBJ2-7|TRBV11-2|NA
TGTGCCAGCAGCGTAGGAGTCTACGAGCAGTACTTC
CASSVGVYEQYF
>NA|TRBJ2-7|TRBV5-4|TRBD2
TGTGCCAGCAGCTTTAGGCTAGCGGGCGAGCAGTACTTC
CASSFRLAGEQYF
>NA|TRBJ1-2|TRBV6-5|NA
TGTGCCAGCAGGGGGGGAGACTATGGCTACACCTTC
CASRGGDYGYTF
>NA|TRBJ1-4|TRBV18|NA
TGTGCCAGCCTCGAGGGCACAACAACTAATGAAAAACTGTTTTTT
CASLEGTTTNEKLFF
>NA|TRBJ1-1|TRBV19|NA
TGTGCCAGTAGGTTAGGCAGCGTGAACACTGAAGCTTTCTTT
CASRLGSVNTEAFF
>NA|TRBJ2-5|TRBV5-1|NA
TGCGCCAGCAGCCTCCAAGGAGGGGTCGGGGAGACCCAGTACTTC
CASSLQGGVGETQYF
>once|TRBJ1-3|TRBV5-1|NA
TGCGCCAGCAGCCCAGGGGTGGATCGGGACACCATATATTTT
CASSPGVDRDTIYF
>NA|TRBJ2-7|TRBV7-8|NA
TGTGCCAGCAGCTTAGGAGATCCGGTTCCCGGGCAGTACTTC
CASSLGDPVPGQYF
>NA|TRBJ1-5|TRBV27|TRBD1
TGTGCCAGCAGTTTTAGGGTGGGACAGCGCATTAATCAGCCCCAGCATTTT
CASSFRVGQRINQPQHF
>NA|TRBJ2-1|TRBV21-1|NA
TGTGCCAGTCGGCGGGGGGCAAGGGACAATGAGCAGTTCTTC
CASRRGARDNEQFF
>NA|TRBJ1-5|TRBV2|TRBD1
TGTGCCAGCAGGGGGACAGGCTCTAGCAATCAGCCCCAGCATTTT
CASRGTGSSNQPQHF
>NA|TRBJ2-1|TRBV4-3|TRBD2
TGCGCCAGCAGCCAATTTAGCGGGAGGGCCTGGAATGAGCAGTTCTTC
CASSQFSGRAWNEQFF
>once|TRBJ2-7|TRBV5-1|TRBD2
TGCGCCAGCAGCTTGGAACTAGCGGGAGTATCGTACTTC
CASSLELAGVSYF
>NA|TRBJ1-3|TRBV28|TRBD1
TGTGCCAGCAGTTTAGGACAGGGAAGGCAGAACACCATATATTTT
CASSLGQGRQNTIYF
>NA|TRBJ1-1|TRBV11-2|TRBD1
TGTGCCAGCAGGACAGGGTTGATCACTGAAGCTTTCTTT
CASRTGLITEAFF
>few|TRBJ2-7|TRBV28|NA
TGTGCCAGCAGTCTGACGGTTAGCGGAACCTACGAGCAGTACTTC
CASSLTVSGTYEQYF